This entry is about one T cell receptor beta chain. Its antigen remains unidentified. These data originate in a study of T cell responses to AZD1222 COVID-19 vaccine. Study-wide results and caveats: Close to half of all spike-specific TCRs reportedly target regions of the variants that are unmutated.

The CDR3 has 15 amino acids. Clones were sequenced by immunoSEQ multiplex PCR, and TCRdb holds only the in-frame ones, with some missing. This table has about 190,000 clones, around 92% appearing once. The receptor was isolated from an adult in good health. This specimen was peripheral blood, taken on day 0 of AZD1222 vaccination. The chain has TRBV12-2 and TRBJ2-7; no DNA check was done on the table's D call, TRBD1. TRBV12-2 is shown as a pseudogene. The CDR3 loop is CASRLAYRRSYEQYF. The CDR3 nucleotides are TGTGCAAGTCGCTTAGCATACAGGCGGTCCTACGAGCAGTACTTC.